These 12 T cell receptor beta chains share one sample of origin, sequenced in a study of cytomegalovirus exposure and HLA in healthy donors. Vbeta (60) and Jbeta (13) primers were used in the PCR. Profiling relied on immunoSEQ multiplex PCR, and the TCRdb table lists in-frame clones only, not all of them. The table records a few hundred thousand clones, around 80% of them present only once. Sequencing was done on a sample of PBMCs. The receptors were sampled from a woman aged 55-69 years in good health and CMV-seropositive.

This clone has only a few counts. V gene TRBV7-2 combines with J gene TRBJ2-1; 14 bases are a match to TRBD2. V lost 5 bases, J lost 5 bases, and 8 bases stayed unmatched. Looked up from germline, CDR1 is SGHTA and CDR2 is FQGNSA. This CDR3 has 17 residues. CDR3 region: CASSPPGLAGGHNEQFF. The DNA for the CDR3 is TGTGCCAGCAGCCCCCCCGGACTAGCGGGGGGCCACAATGAGCAGTTCTTC.

The chain joins TRBV6-1 to TRBJ1-1; no clear D. The V gene's germline CDR1 is MNHNS and CDR2 SASEGT. V shed 4 bases and J shed 5 bases, with 11 bases lying between them. The CDR3 length is 13 residues. The CDR3 DNA follows: TGTGCCAGCAGTGGAACGGGTACAACTGAAGCTTTCTTT. The encoded protein is CASSGTGTTEAFF.

CDR3 bases: TGTGCCAGCAGCTTAAGTGCCGGGCCCCTCCACTTT. Translating gives CASSLSAGPLHF. The chain joins TRBV11-3 to TRBJ1-6; D gene unclear. The V gene's germline CDR1 is SGHNT and CDR2 YENEEA. V was cut by 2 bases and J by 13 bases, with 9 bases left in between. CDR3 length: 12 residues.

The gene calls are TRBV20-1 and TRBJ1-1, with D possibly TRBD1 on 6 matching bases. V was clipped by 3 bases and J by 10 bases, with 12 bases between them. The length of the CDR3 is 11 residues. CDR1 and CDR2 from the germline V gene are DFQATT and SNEGSKA (reference sequence). CDR3 DNA: TGCAGTGCTAGTGGACAGTGGGTAGCTTTCTTT. Translated: CSASGQWVAFF.

On this clone itself: Within the sample, other DNA sequences also encode this same CDR3. This chain links TRBV19 with TRBJ1-2; D call uncertain. This CDR3 comprises 16 residues. Germline V gene lookup returns CDR1 LNHDA and CDR2 SQIVND (reference sequence). The germline V and J ends were trimmed by 6 bases and 1 base, with 18 bases remaining between them. The CDR3, as DNA: TGTGCCAGTAGCATTCGGGAGGTCGTCCATAACTATGGCTACACCTTC. It encodes CASSIREVVHNYGYTF.

J is TRBJ2-7 and V is TRBV18; D unclear. The CDR3 runs 11 residues. Trimming left V 6 bases short and J 4 bases short, with 7 bases between. Per the germline V gene, CDR1 is KGHSH and CDR2 is LQKENI. The chain's CDR3 is CASSDFYEQYF. For the CDR3, the DNA is TGTGCCAGCTCCGACTTTTACGAGCAGTACTTC.

This clone has a single count. This sequence joins TRBV12-2 and TRBJ2-7; the table's D call TRBD2 went unverified against the DNA. TRBV12-2 is designated a pseudogene. This CDR3 region has 15 residues. The CDR3 sequence: CASRFRRSGTYEQYF. Here the CDR3 DNA reads TGTGCAAGTCGCTTTAGGCGGAGCGGAACTTACGAGCAGTACTTC.

V usage is TRBV7-9 and J usage is TRBJ1-2, with a tentative D call TRBD1 (5 bases). The CDR3 runs 12 residues. V was cut by 1 base and J by 8 bases, with 8 bases left in between. Germline loops: CDR1 SEHNR, CDR2 FQNEAQ (reference sequence). As DNA, the CDR3 is TGTGCCAGCAGCTTAGACAGGTGGGGCTACACCTTC. It specifies CASSLDRWGYTF. Looking up the rest from reference TRBV7-9 and TRBJ1-2 gives the full variable domain: DTGVSQNPRHKITKRGQNVTFRCDPISEHNRLYWYRQTLGQGPEFLTYFQNEAQLEKSRLLSDRFSAERPKGSFSTLEIQRTEQGDSAMYLCASSLDRWGYTFGSGTRLTVV.

The chain has TRBV21-1 and TRBJ1-5; the DNA was not used to check the table's D call, TRBD1. TRBV21-1 is a recognized pseudogene. The CDR3 is 20 amino acids. This CDR3 is CASSKDLIRDRDNEDQPQHF. The CDR3 DNA is TGTGCCAGCAGCAAAGATCTCATCCGGGACAGGGACAACGAGGATCAGCCCCAGCATTTT.

The chain is built from TRBV30 and TRBJ2-1; 7 bases match TRBD2. The germline gives CDR1 GTSNPN, CDR2 SVGIG (reference sequence). The CDR3 contains 14 residues. With 5 bases clipped from V and 1 base from J, the junction kept 5 bases outside the gene matches. The CDR3 protein is CAWGGSWSYNEQFF. The CDR3 DNA reads TGTGCCTGGGGCGGGAGTTGGTCCTACAATGAGCAGTTCTTC.

The V gene is TRBV6-5, the J gene TRBJ2-5; D might be TRBD2 (5 bases). Germline V lookup: CDR1 MNHEY, CDR2 SVGAGI. Trimming took off 8 bases at V and 2 bases at J, with 12 bases between the two ends. The CDR3 consists of 13 residues. The chain's CDR3 is CASSWTLQETQYF. CDR3 bases: TGTGCCAGCTCATGGACTTTACAAGAGACCCAGTACTTC.

This clone turned up a few times. The gene calls are TRBV19 and TRBJ2-3; D not certain. The V gene lost 6 bases and the J gene lost 4 bases, with 11 bases spanning the gap. Germline lookup yields CDR1 LNHDA and CDR2 SQIVND (reference sequence). This CDR3 has 13 amino acids. CDR3 in amino acids: CASSPPPADTQYF. In DNA, the CDR3 is TGTGCCAGTAGCCCCCCTCCCGCAGATACGCAGTATTTT. Full variable domain (missing parts from reference TRBV19 and TRBJ2-3): DGGITQSPKYLFRKEGQNVTLSCEQNLNHDAMYWYRQDPGQGLRLIYYSQIVNDFQKGDIAEGYSVSREKKESFPLTVTSAQKNPTAFYLCASSPPPADTQYFGPGTRLTVL.